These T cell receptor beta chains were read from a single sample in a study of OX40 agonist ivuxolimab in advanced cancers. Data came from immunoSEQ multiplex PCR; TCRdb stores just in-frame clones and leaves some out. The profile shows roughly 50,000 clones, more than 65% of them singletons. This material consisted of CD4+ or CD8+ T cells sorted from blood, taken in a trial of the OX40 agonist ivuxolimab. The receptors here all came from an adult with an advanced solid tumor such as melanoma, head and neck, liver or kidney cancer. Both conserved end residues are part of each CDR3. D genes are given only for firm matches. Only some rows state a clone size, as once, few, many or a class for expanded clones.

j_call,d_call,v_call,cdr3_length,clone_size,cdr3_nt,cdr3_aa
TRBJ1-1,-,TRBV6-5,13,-,TGTGCCAGCAGTTCTGTATGGGGGACTGAAGCTTTCTTT,CASSSVWGTEAFF
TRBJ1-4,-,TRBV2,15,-,TGTGCCAGCACCGAGGGTCAGGGGATGGATGAAAAACTGTTTTTT,CASTEGQGMDEKLFF
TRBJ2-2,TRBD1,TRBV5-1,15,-,TGCGCCAGCAGGACCGGGACAGGGGGGATTGGGGAGCTGTTTTTT,CASRTGTGGIGELFF
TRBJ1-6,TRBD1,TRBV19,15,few,TGTGCCAGTAGTATACTGGACAGGGATAATTCACCCCTCCACTTT,CASSILDRDNSPLHF
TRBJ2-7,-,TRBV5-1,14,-,TGCGCCAGCAGTCGTGTAACAGGGTCCGACGAGCAGTACTTC,CASSRVTGSDEQYF
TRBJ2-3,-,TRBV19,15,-,TGTGCCAGTCGCTTGGGGGACATAAACACAGATACGCAGTATTTT,CASRLGDINTDTQYF
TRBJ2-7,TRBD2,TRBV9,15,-,TGTGCCAGCAGCGTAGGGCGGGGGGGCTCCTACGAGCAGTACTTC,CASSVGRGGSYEQYF
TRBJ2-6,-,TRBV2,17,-,TGTGCCAGCAGTGCCAGGAACCCTTCCTCTGGGGCCAACGTCCTGACTTTC,CASSARNPSSGANVLTF
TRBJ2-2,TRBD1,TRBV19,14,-,TGTGCCGCGAGGGGACAGGGGTACACCGGGGAGCTGTTTTTT,CAARGQGYTGELFF
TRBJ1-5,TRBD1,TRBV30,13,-,TGTGCCTGGCAGGACAGGGACGGTCAGCCCCAGCATTTT,CAWQDRDGQPQHF
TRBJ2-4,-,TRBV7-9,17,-,TGTGCCAGCAGCTTGAACCCCCTCCCCGGGGGAGGAAACATTCAGTACTTC,CASSLNPLPGGGNIQYF
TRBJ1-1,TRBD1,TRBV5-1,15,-,TGCGCCAGCACCGGACAGGGGGCAATGAACACTGAAGCTTTCTTT,CASTGQGAMNTEAFF
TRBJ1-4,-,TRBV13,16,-,TGTGCCAGCAGCTTAGATGGGGGGGCAACTAATGAAAAACTGTTTTTT,CASSLDGGATNEKLFF
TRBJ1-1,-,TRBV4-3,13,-,TGCGCCAGCAGCCAAGTTTCGGGGGGTGAAGCTTTCTTT,CASSQVSGGEAFF
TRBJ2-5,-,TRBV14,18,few,TGTGCCAGCAGCCATGGCGGCCGGGGACTCCGGGCTTCAGAGACCCAGTACTTC,CASSHGGRGLRASETQYF
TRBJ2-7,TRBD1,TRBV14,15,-,TGTGCCAGCAGCCAGATGGGCCAGGGGGCCTACGAGCAGTACTTC,CASSQMGQGAYEQYF
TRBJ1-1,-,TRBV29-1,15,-,TGCAGCGTTGAATTAGGGTCAGGATGGAACACTGAAGCTTTCTTT,CSVELGSGWNTEAFF
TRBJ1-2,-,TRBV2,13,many,TGTGCCAGCGCCAGGGATTATAACTATGGCTACACCTTC,CASARDYNYGYTF
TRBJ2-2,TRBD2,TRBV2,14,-,TGTGCCAGCAGGGGACTAGCGGCCACCGGGGAGCTGTTTTTT,CASRGLAATGELFF
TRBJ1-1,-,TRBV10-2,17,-,TGCGCCAGCAGGCGACCGGGACAAGGCCACTCGAACACTGAAGCTTTCTTT,CASRRPGQGHSNTEAFF
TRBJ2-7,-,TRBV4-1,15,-,TGCGCCAGCAGCCAAGTAGTGGAGGCGTCCTACGAGCAGTACTTC,CASSQVVEASYEQYF
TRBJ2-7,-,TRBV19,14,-,TGTGCCAGTAGTATTGCGGGGAGCTCCTACGAGCAGTACTTC,CASSIAGSSYEQYF
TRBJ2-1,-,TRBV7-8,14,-,TGTGCCAGCAGCTTAGCGGGAGGAGGGTATGAGCAGTTCTTC,CASSLAGGGYEQFF
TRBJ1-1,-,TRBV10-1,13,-,TGCGCCAGCAGTGAGTCGCTGAACACTGAAGCTTTCTTT,CASSESLNTEAFF
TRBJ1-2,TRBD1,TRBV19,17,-,TGTGCCAGTAGCCTGACACCCGGAGGGGGCATTCGGTATGGCTACACCTTC,CASSLTPGGGIRYGYTF
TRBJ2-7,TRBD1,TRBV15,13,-,TGTGCCACCGCAGGGGGCTCCATCGTAGAGCAGTACTTC,CATAGGSIVEQYF
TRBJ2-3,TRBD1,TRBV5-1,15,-,TGCGCCAGCAGCTTGAGGGACAGATTCACAGATACGCAGTATTTT,CASSLRDRFTDTQYF